A single sample is the source of the 21 T cell receptor beta chains below, sequenced in a study of T-cell reconstitution after alpha-beta-depleted transplantation in children. A TCRbeta library incorporating unique molecular identifiers was prepared. Via MiXCR, TCRdb re-called the PCR reads, giving one row per CDR3 protein. The data hold 250,000 to 400,000 distinct CDR3 sequences, with 23% observed a single time. Material: PBMCs, mostly from graft donor cells, obtained 180 days after TCRalphabeta/CD19-depleted stem cell transplant. The receptors were gathered from a male patient younger than 18 who had a stem cell transplant for acute lymphoblastic leukemia, so the T cells may come from the graft donor.

This clonotype was recorded a few times. CDR3 sequence (DNA): TGCGCCAGCAGCCTCACGGGACACCTGAACACTGAAGCTTTCTTT. Translated: CASSLTGHLNTEAFF. The chain uses TRBV5-1 and TRBJ1-1; D possibly corresponds to TRBD1 (6 bases). V was trimmed by 4 bases and J by 0 bases, leaving 13 bases between them. This CDR3 comprises 15 residues. CDR1 and CDR2 from the germline V gene are SGHRS and YFSETQ. The variable domain in full, with the rest retrieved from reference TRBV5-1 and TRBJ1-1, is KAGVTQTPRYLIKTRGQQVTLSCSPISGHRSVSWYQQTPGQGLQFLFEYFSETQRNKGNFPGRFSGRQFSNSRSEMNVSTLELGDSALYLCASSLTGHLNTEAFFGQGTRLTVV.

This clonotype has only a few counts. The J gene is TRBJ2-5, the V gene TRBV24-1, with D uncertain. The CDR3 is 15 amino acids. CDR1 is KGHDR, CDR2 SFDVKD, per germline. The germline V and J ends were trimmed by 6 bases and 5 bases, with 18 bases remaining between them. CDR3: CATSSNSEFAETQYF. The CDR3 DNA sequence: TGTGCCACCAGTAGTAACAGCGAATTCGCCGAGACCCAGTACTTC.

This chain connects TRBV12-3 or TRBV12-4 to TRBJ1-3; D is unclear. The CDR3 is 15 residues long. Trimming pared 6 bases from V and 3 bases from J, leaving 15 bases between. The CDR3 DNA sequence: TGTGCCAGCAGACCACGCGATATCAGTGGAAACACCATATATTTT. The encoded protein is CASRPRDISGNTIYF.

The chain joins TRBV20-1 to TRBJ1-2; 7 bases align to TRBD1. CDR3 length: 14 amino acids. Germline CDR1 and CDR2: DFQATT and SNEGSKA (reference sequence). With 3 bases clipped from V and 1 base from J, the junction kept 5 bases outside the gene matches. The CDR3 nucleotides read TGCAGTGCTAGGGCCGGGACAGATAACTATGGCTACACCTTC. Its translation is CSARAGTDNYGYTF.

V is TRBV20-1 and J is TRBJ1-5; D is possibly TRBD1 (5 bases). The CDR3 has 14 amino acids. The germline CDR1 and CDR2 sequences are DFQATT and SNEGSKA (reference sequence). Trimming stripped 3 bases from V and 0 bases from J, with 9 bases between. The CDR3 coding sequence is TGCAGTGCTAGTCCGGGGGATAGCAATCAGCCCCAGCATTTT. This sequence encodes CSASPGDSNQPQHF.

The rearrangement links TRBV20-1 to TRBJ2-2, with TRBD2 identical over 11 bases. The CDR3 is 18 amino acids. V lost 7 bases, J lost 3 bases, and 16 bases stayed unmatched. The germline gives CDR1 DFQATT, CDR2 SNEGSKA (reference sequence). The CDR3 loop reads CSVHPFTSGRWDTGELFF. The CDR3 DNA sequence: TGCAGTGTTCATCCCTTCACTAGCGGGAGATGGGACACCGGGGAGCTGTTTTTT.

This clonotype was detected only a few times. The chain has TRBV9 and TRBJ1-1; D gene unclear. This CDR3 has 14 residues. Trimming cost V 0 bases and J 1 base, with 7 bases left between them. Germline loops: CDR1 SGDLS, CDR2 YYNGEE. Written as DNA, the CDR3 is TGTGCCAGCAGCGTAGACCCGGCGAACACTGAAGCTTTCTTT. Residues: CASSVDPANTEAFF.

Ten or more counts support this clonotype. The gene calls are TRBV5-1 and TRBJ2-5; no clear D gene. The CDR3 length is 14 residues. The V gene's germline CDR1 is SGHRS and CDR2 YFSETQ. V was pared by 0 bases and J by 2 bases, with 8 bases between. CDR3 in DNA: TGCGCCAGCAGCTTGGGAGCGAGACAAGAGACCCAGTACTTC. It codes for CASSLGARQETQYF.

The table lists this clonotype with many counts. This chain connects TRBV16 to TRBJ1-5; no definite D call. Between the trimmed V and J ends, which lost 1 base and 5 bases, there was a span of 12 bases. The CDR3 runs to 15 residues. The germline V gene encodes CDR1 KGHSY and CDR2 FQNENV. DNA of the CDR3: TGTGCCAGCAGCCAATATAACAGCATTGATCAGCCCCAGCATTTT. Its translation: CASSQYNSIDQPQHF.

The genes are TRBV6-5 and TRBJ2-7; TRBD2 matches 10 bases. Unmatched junction bases numbered 4, after V lost 2 bases and J lost 0 bases. Germline V lookup: CDR1 MNHEY, CDR2 SVGAGI. CDR3 length: 16 residues. The CDR3 spells CASSYQSGRASYEQYF. CDR3 coding DNA: TGTGCCAGCAGTTACCAGAGCGGGAGGGCCTCCTACGAGCAGTACTTC.

This chain joins TRBV9 and TRBJ2-7; TRBD2 is a possible D gene (6 bases). The V end lost 4 bases, the J end lost 6 bases, and 26 bases lay between the germline ends. Germline assignment: CDR1 SGDLS and CDR2 YYNGEE. The CDR3 is 17 residues long. The DNA of the CDR3 is TGTGCCAGCAGCCCTCACATAGGCGGGGACTTGGGCGGCGAGCAGTACTTC. Translation: CASSPHIGGDLGGEQYF. Full variable domain (outside the CDR3, taken from reference TRBV9 and TRBJ2-7): DSGVTQTPKHLITATGQRVTLRCSPRSGDLSVYWYQQSLDQGLQFLIQYYNGEERAKGNILERFSAQQFPDLHSELNLSSLELGDSALYFCASSPHIGGDLGGEQYFGPGTRLTVT.

The rearrangement uses TRBV11-2 and TRBJ2-3; the D is unclear. Trimming shortened V by 1 base and J by 3 bases, and 11 bases separated the two germline ends. Germline values: CDR1 SGHAT, CDR2 FQNNGV. This CDR3 spans 15 amino acids. Here the CDR3 DNA reads TGTGCCAGCAGCTTAGTACTCTACAGTACAGATACGCAGTATTTT. Translated: CASSLVLYSTDTQYF.

The gene calls are TRBV5-1 and TRBJ1-4, with 8 bases identical to TRBD1. CDR3 length: 14 residues. V lost 5 bases to trimming and J lost 7 bases; unmatched junction nucleotides: 7. The germline gives CDR1 SGHRS, CDR2 YFSETQ. CDR3 nucleotide sequence: TGCGCCAGCAGTCCCGGGACAGGAATTGAAAAACTGTTTTTT. Its protein is CASSPGTGIEKLFF.

This clonotype was observed a handful of times. V and J are TRBV5-5 and TRBJ2-1; 8 nucleotides align to TRBD1. The CDR3 totals 15 residues. With 1 base clipped from V and 7 bases from J, the junction kept 7 bases outside the gene matches. From germline, CDR1 is SGHKS and CDR2 YYEKEE (reference sequence). CDR3 DNA sequence: TGTGCCAGCAGCTTGCAGGGGGCAGGGTTGAATGAGCAGTTCTTC. This codes for CASSLQGAGLNEQFF.

J is TRBJ2-5 and V is TRBV5-4; 8 bases are a match to TRBD1. The ends lost 1 base at V and 2 bases at J; junction bases unmatched: 19. This CDR3 has 20 residues. The germline gives CDR1 SGHNT, CDR2 YYREEE (reference sequence). For the CDR3, the DNA is TGTGCCAGCAGCTTGTTATGGCGTCTCAGGGGGCTTGATCCTCAAGAGACCCAGTACTTC. It codes for CASSLLWRLRGLDPQETQYF. Full variable domain (remainder filled in from reference TRBV5-4 and TRBJ2-5): ETGVTQSPTHLIKTRGQQVTLRCSSQSGHNTVSWYQQALGQGPQFIFQYYREEENGRGNFPPRFSGLQFPNYSSELNVNALELDDSALYLCASSLLWRLRGLDPQETQYFGPGTRLLVL.

The chain uses TRBV7-3 and TRBJ1-6; D call uncertain. The CDR3 runs 15 residues. CDR1 and CDR2 from the germline V gene are SGHTA and FQGTGA. Trimming shortened V by 1 base and J by 9 bases, and 13 bases separated the two germline ends. CDR3 amino acids: CASSLMAAGGSPLHF. The DNA of the CDR3 is TGTGCCAGCAGCTTAATGGCAGCCGGAGGTTCACCCCTCCACTTT.

The V call is TRBV14, the J call TRBJ2-1, with 7 bases aligning to TRBD2. V lost 0 bases, J lost 6 bases, and 11 bases stayed unmatched. CDR1 SGHDN and CDR2 FVKESK come from the germline V gene. The CDR3 loop spans 17 amino acids. The CDR3 DNA is TGTGCCAGCAGCCAAGAAGTCAGGCGGGAGAGGTCCAATGAGCAGTTCTTC. Translation gives CASSQEVRRERSNEQFF.

This clonotype has more than one count but fewer than ten. This sequence joins TRBV5-6 and TRBJ1-1; D may be TRBD1 (5 bases). Trimming left V 0 bases short and J 4 bases short, with 10 bases between. The V gene's germline CDR1 is SGHDT and CDR2 YYEEEE. The CDR3 length is 14 residues. The CDR3 DNA reads TGTGCCAGCAGCTTGGGGGGCGAAGGCACTGAAGCTTTCTTT. Its translation is CASSLGGEGTEAFF. Based on the CDR3 plus reference TRBV5-6 and TRBJ1-1, the full variable domain is DAGVTQSPTHLIKTRGQQVTLRCSPKSGHDTVSWYQQALGQGPQFIFQYYEEEERQRGNFPDRFSGHQFPNYSSELNVNALLLGDSALYLCASSLGGEGTEAFFGQGTRLTVV.

This clonotype was recorded a few times. V and J are TRBV5-6 and TRBJ2-5, with 10 positions matching TRBD2. The length of the CDR3 is 17 residues. Germline V lookup: CDR1 SGHDT, CDR2 YYEEEE. V lost 5 bases and J lost 5; bases outside the gene matches: 15. The CDR3 is CASSQFYLAGVEETQYF. CDR3 sequence (DNA): TGTGCCAGCAGTCAATTCTATCTAGCGGGAGTAGAGGAGACCCAGTACTTC. Complete variable domain (other parts from reference TRBV5-6 and TRBJ2-5): DAGVTQSPTHLIKTRGQQVTLRCSPKSGHDTVSWYQQALGQGPQFIFQYYEEEERQRGNFPDRFSGHQFPNYSSELNVNALLLGDSALYLCASSQFYLAGVEETQYFGPGTRLLVL.

This sequence joins TRBV29-1 and TRBJ1-1; D remains unclear. V was pared by 4 bases and J by 0 bases, with 6 bases between. The CDR3 extends over 12 amino acids. The V gene's germline CDR1 is SQVTM and CDR2 ANQGSEA. The DNA of the CDR3 is TGCAGCGTTGGACGCATGAACACTGAAGCTTTCTTT. Translating it yields CSVGRMNTEAFF. Supplemented by reference TRBV29-1 and TRBJ1-1, the full variable domain reads SAVISQKPSRDICQRGTSLTIQCQVDSQVTMMFWYRQQPGQSLTLIATANQGSEATYESGFVIDKFPISRPNLTFSTLTVSNMSPEDSSIYLCSVGRMNTEAFFGQGTRLTVV.

This chain joins TRBV12-3 or TRBV12-4 and TRBJ2-5; perhaps TRBD1 as D (6 bases). This CDR3 has 14 residues. Trimming pared 3 bases from V and 5 bases from J, leaving 13 bases between. The CDR3 sequence: CASSFSRGRETQYF. DNA of the CDR3: TGTGCCAGCAGTTTTAGCAGGGGCCGGGAGACCCAGTACTTC.